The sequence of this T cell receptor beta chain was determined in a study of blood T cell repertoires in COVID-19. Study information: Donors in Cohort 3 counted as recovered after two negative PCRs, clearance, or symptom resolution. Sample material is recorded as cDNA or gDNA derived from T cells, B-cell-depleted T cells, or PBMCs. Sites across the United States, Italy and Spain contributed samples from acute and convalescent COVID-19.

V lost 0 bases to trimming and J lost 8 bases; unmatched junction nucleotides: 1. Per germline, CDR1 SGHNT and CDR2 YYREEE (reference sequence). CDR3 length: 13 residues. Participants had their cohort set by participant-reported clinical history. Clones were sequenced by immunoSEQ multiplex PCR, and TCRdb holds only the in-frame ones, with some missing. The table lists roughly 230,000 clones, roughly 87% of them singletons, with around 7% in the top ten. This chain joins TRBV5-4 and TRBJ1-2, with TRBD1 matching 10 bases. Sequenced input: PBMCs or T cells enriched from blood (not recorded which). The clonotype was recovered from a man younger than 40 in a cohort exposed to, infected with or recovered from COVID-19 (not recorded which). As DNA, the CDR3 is TGTGCCAGCAGCTTGGGGGGACAGGGGGGCTACACCTTC. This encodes CASSLGGQGGYTF.